This TCR beta chain was captured in a study of blood T cell repertoires in COVID-19. The CDR3 is 14 amino acids. CDR1 and CDR2 from the germline V gene are KGHSH and LQKENI. V dropped 3 bases and J dropped 4; count of bases not matched to a gene: 2. Generated by immunoSEQ multiplex PCR, the TCRdb table keeps only in-frame clones and is missing some. The sample consists of fewer than 200,000 clones, around three quarters of them appearing once. V and J are TRBV18 and TRBJ1-4; 7 bases are a match to TRBD1. This TCR derives from a man between 65 and 85 years old with active or convalescent COVID-19. The sequenced material came from peripheral blood. The CDR3 loop reads CASSPDRVNEKLFF. The CDR3 nucleotides are TGTGCCAGCTCACCCGACAGGGTTAATGAAAAACTGTTTTTT.